This T cell receptor beta chain derives from a study of CD8+ T cells in alopecia areata. The treatment was: oral pan-JAK inhibitor, 5-10 mg twice daily. Extracted RNA was reverse transcribed into cDNA, the sequencing template. The table came from immunoSEQ multiplex PCR; TCRdb's copy has only in-frame clones and leaves some out. The table lists 90,000 to 150,000 clones, approximately 53% of them singletons. Specimen: CD4+ T cells sorted from blood, collected at week 4, from a patient treated with tofacitinib. This clonotype was obtained from a human donor with alopecia areata.

DNA for the CDR3: TGCAGCGTTGAAGACAGTGCCTTCTCCTACGAGCAGTACTTC. This gives the protein CSVEDSAFSYEQYF. This chain uses TRBV29-1 with TRBJ2-7; no definite D call. This CDR3 comprises 14 residues. Germline CDR1 and CDR2: SQVTM and ANQGSEA. Trimming removed 0 bases from V and 0 bases from J, with 9 bases in between.